This passage covers 19 T cell receptor beta chains from one sample sequenced in a study of blood T cell repertoires in COVID-19. Sequencing was performed with immunoSEQ multiplex PCR; in TCRdb, only in-frame clones are kept and a portion is missing. Of 350,000 to 400,000 clones listed, approximately 86% were seen once; the top ten hold 7.1%. The sequencing sample was made of peripheral blood. These receptors all stem from a woman aged 60 to 75 with COVID-19, enrolled during active disease.

This chain links TRBV5-1 with TRBJ2-3; 8 bases map to TRBD2. This CDR3 spans 17 amino acids. Germline assignment: CDR1 SGHRS and CDR2 YFSETQ. V shed 0 bases and J 4 bases; nucleotides not matched to a gene: 10. The CDR3 nucleotides read TGCGCCAGCAGCTTGGCCGAAGGTAGCGGGGCCGCAGATACGCAGTATTTT. It specifies CASSLAEGSGAADTQYF.

The genes are TRBV4-3 and TRBJ2-1, with 11 bases lining up with TRBD2. CDR3 length: 16 residues. CDR1 LGHNA and CDR2 YSLEER come from the germline V gene. V gave up 4 bases and J gave up 2 bases; unmatched junction bases: 4. The DNA of the CDR3 is TGCGCCAGCAGCCGCACGACTAGCGGGGCCTACAATGAGCAGTTCTTC. The encoded protein is CASSRTTSGAYNEQFF.

The chain carries TRBV6-5 and TRBJ2-1, with D unclear. Germline loops: CDR1 MNHEY, CDR2 SVGAGI. The V and J ends lost 2 bases and 6 bases respectively, with 8 bases between them. The CDR3 contains 13 residues. The CDR3 nucleotides read TGTGCCAGCAGTTACAATCGCGGCAATGAGCAGTTCTTC. Translating gives CASSYNRGNEQFF.

This chain joins TRBV19 and TRBJ2-3; 7 nucleotides line up with TRBD2. Per the germline V gene, CDR1 is LNHDA and CDR2 is SQIVND (reference sequence). V lost 2 bases to trimming and J lost 2 bases; unmatched junction nucleotides: 7. The CDR3 is made up of 16 amino acids. The CDR3: CASSIWGGVATDTQYF. The CDR3 bases are TGTGCCAGTAGTATATGGGGGGGTGTTGCCACAGATACGCAGTATTTT.

The chain joins TRBV6-6 to TRBJ1-1; a possible D gene is TRBD1 (5 bases). CDR3 length: 13 amino acids. Trimming pared 4 bases from V and 11 bases from J, leaving 17 bases between. Germline V gene sequence: CDR1 MNHNY, CDR2 SVGAGI (reference sequence). CDR3 DNA sequence: TGTGCCAGCAGTTCAAAGTCAGGGCGGGGGGCTTTCTTT. This gives the protein CASSSKSGRGAFF.

The rearrangement uses TRBV6-5 and TRBJ2-7; a weak D match, TRBD1 (6 bases). The ends were cut back, 6 bases at V and 2 bases at J, with 17 bases in the middle. Germline CDR1 reads MNHEY; CDR2 reads SVGAGI. The CDR3 loop spans 15 amino acids. The CDR3 sequence is CASSRTGTTPYEQYF. CDR3 DNA sequence: TGTGCCAGCAGCCGGACCGGGACAACTCCCTACGAGCAGTACTTC.

This clone has only one observation. The chain couples TRBV9 to TRBJ2-7, with 10 positions matching TRBD2. Germline values: CDR1 SGDLS, CDR2 YYNGEE. V lost 3 bases and J lost 5; bases outside the gene matches: 5. The CDR3 runs 14 residues. The CDR3 loop reads CASSGRAGGDEQYF. As DNA, the CDR3 is TGTGCCAGCAGCGGCCGAGCGGGGGGGGACGAGCAGTACTTC.

This clone was picked up one time. This chain joins TRBV5-4 and TRBJ2-1; D is perhaps TRBD2 (6 bases). Between the trimmed V and J ends, which lost 4 bases and 6 bases, there was a span of 17 bases. Germline CDR1 SGHNT, CDR2 YYREEE (reference sequence). The CDR3 is 15 residues long. The CDR3 nucleotides read TGTGCCAGCAGCCCCGGGGGTCCCCTAGGCAATGAGCAGTTCTTC. It encodes CASSPGGPLGNEQFF.

The CDR3 DNA reads TGTGCCAGCAGCCGGGGGGGCGGGGACAACGAGCAGTACTTC. As protein: CASSRGGGDNEQYF. V and J are TRBV7-2 and TRBJ2-7, with 8 bases lining up with TRBD2. This CDR3 region has 14 residues. J gave up 5 bases and V 5 bases, and 8 bases lay outside the gene matches. CDR1 and CDR2 (germline): SGHTA, FQGNSA.

The gene calls are TRBV7-2 and TRBJ1-4; no firm D call. The CDR3 sequence is 13 residues long. Trimming pared 5 bases from V and 8 bases from J, leaving 12 bases between. CDR1 is SGHTA and CDR2 is FQGNSA in the germline V gene. The CDR3 sequence is CASSPFWREKLFF. The CDR3 DNA reads TGTGCCAGCAGCCCCTTCTGGAGGGAAAAACTGTTTTTT.

The chain employs TRBV2 and TRBJ2-7; no reliable D call. Germline loops: CDR1 SNHLY, CDR2 FYNNEI. This CDR3 spans 12 amino acids. Trimming pared 4 bases from V and 3 bases from J, leaving 7 bases between. CDR3 bases: TGTGCCAGCAGTGCTCCTTACTACGAGCAGTACTTC. Protein: CASSAPYYEQYF. The entire variable domain, with the rest obtained from reference TRBV2 and TRBJ2-7, is as follows: EPEVTQTPSHQVTQMGQEVILRCVPISNHLYFYWYRQILGQKVEFLVSFYNNEISEKSEIFDDQFSVERPDGSNFTLKIRSTKLEDSAMYFCASSAPYYEQYFGPGTRLTVT.

This chain links TRBV5-4 with TRBJ2-1; 12 bases fit TRBD2. Germline-derived CDR1 and CDR2 are SGHNT and YYREEE (reference sequence). Germline trimming cut 4 bases from V and 6 bases from J; bases unmatched to any gene: 5. The CDR3 has 15 amino acids. The CDR3 loop is CASSPTSGGINEQFF. The CDR3 bases are TGTGCCAGCAGCCCTACTAGCGGGGGGATCAATGAGCAGTTCTTC.

The chain uses TRBV7-9 and TRBJ1-1, with TRBD1 matching 8 bases. This CDR3 has 14 amino acids. Unmatched junction bases numbered 6, after V lost 6 bases and J lost 3 bases. The germline CDR1 and CDR2 sequences are SEHNR and FQNEAQ (reference sequence). CDR3 protein: CASSFQGADTEAFF. CDR3 coding DNA: TGTGCCAGCAGTTTCCAGGGGGCGGACACTGAAGCTTTCTTT. The variable domain in full, with the rest retrieved from reference TRBV7-9 and TRBJ1-1, is DTGVSQNPRHKITKRGQNVTFRCDPISEHNRLYWYRQTLGQGPEFLTYFQNEAQLEKSRLLSDRFSAERPKGSFSTLEIQRTEQGDSAMYLCASSFQGADTEAFFGQGTRLTVV.

V is TRBV27 and J is TRBJ1-4; 7 bases are a match to TRBD1. The J segment lost 5 bases and the V segment lost 4 bases, leaving 10 bases of the junction unmatched. Germline CDR1 MNHEY, CDR2 SMNVEV (reference sequence). This CDR3 region has 16 residues. CDR3 protein: CASSSSGQVRNEKLFF. The CDR3 DNA is TGTGCCAGCAGTTCATCCGGACAGGTCAGAAATGAAAAACTGTTTTTT.

The gene calls are TRBV19 and TRBJ2-5; perhaps TRBD2 as D (7 bases). The CDR3 spans 16 residues. The germline gives CDR1 LNHDA, CDR2 SQIVND (reference sequence). The V gene lost 3 bases and the J gene lost 2 bases, with 16 bases spanning the gap. The CDR3 region has the DNA TGTGCCAGTAGTATTTTCGGGGGGCCCGAGCAAGAGACCCAGTACTTC. Protein sequence: CASSIFGGPEQETQYF.

This chain links TRBV5-1 with TRBJ2-5; the match to TRBD1 covers 12 bases. V was pared by 3 bases and J by 5 bases, with 5 bases of the junction left unmatched. There are 15 residues in the CDR3. Germline CDR1 SGHRS, CDR2 YFSETQ. The DNA for the CDR3 is TGCGCCAGCAGCTGGGGGACAGGGGGCCGGGAGACCCAGTACTTC. It translates to CASSWGTGGRETQYF. The whole variable domain, remainder taken from reference TRBV5-1 and TRBJ2-5, is KAGVTQTPRYLIKTRGQQVTLSCSPISGHRSVSWYQQTPGQGLQFLFEYFSETQRNKGNFPGRFSGRQFSNSRSEMNVSTLELGDSALYLCASSWGTGGRETQYFGPGTRLLVL.

This chain links TRBV29-1 with TRBJ2-7, with unresolved D. Germline lookup yields CDR1 SQVTM and CDR2 ANQGSEA. V was pared by 7 bases and J by 0 bases, with 13 bases between. This CDR3 contains 13 residues. The CDR3 bases are TGCAGCGCCTTGACGGAGAGCTCCTACGAGCAGTACTTC. This translates into CSALTESSYEQYF.

This sequence joins TRBV18 and TRBJ1-2; 7 bases are a match to TRBD1. Germline-derived CDR1 and CDR2 are KGHSH and LQKENI. The CDR3 length is 13 residues. The V and J ends lost 2 bases and 6 bases, in that order; junction bases with no gene match: 3. The CDR3 bases are TGTGCCAGCTCACCAAAGGGGGCCGATGGCTACACCTTC. Protein sequence: CASSPKGADGYTF.

V is TRBV10-3 and J is TRBJ2-6; D not certain. The CDR3 is 14 residues long. The ends were cut back, 10 bases at V and 0 bases at J, with 10 bases in the middle. The germline V gene encodes CDR1 ENHRY and CDR2 SYGVKD. The CDR3: CATLLSSGANVLTF. The DNA of the CDR3 is TGTGCCACCTTGCTAAGCTCTGGGGCCAACGTCCTGACTTTC.